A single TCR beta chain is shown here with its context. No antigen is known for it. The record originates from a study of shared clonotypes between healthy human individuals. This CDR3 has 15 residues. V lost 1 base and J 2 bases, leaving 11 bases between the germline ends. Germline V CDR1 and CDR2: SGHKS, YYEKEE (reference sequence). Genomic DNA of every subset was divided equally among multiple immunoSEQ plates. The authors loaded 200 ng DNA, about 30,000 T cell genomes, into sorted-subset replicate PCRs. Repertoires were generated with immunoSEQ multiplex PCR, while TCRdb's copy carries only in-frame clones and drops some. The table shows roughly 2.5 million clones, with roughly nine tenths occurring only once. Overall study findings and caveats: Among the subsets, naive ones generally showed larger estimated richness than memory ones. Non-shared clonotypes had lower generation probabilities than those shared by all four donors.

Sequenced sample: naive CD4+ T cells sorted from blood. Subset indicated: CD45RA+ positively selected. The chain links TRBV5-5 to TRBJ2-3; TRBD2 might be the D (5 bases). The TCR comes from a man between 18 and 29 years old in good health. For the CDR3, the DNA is TGTGCCAGCAGCTTGCAGATTAGCGACACAGATACGCAGTATTTT. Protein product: CASSLQISDTDTQYF.